This T cell receptor beta chain is from a study of cytomegalovirus exposure and HLA in healthy donors (dated by TCRdb to the late 2010s). Study-wide context: In an earlier analysis of several hundred of the donors, 250 to 300 Gb of sequence data and 90 million to 120 million unique TCR beta sequences from about 190 million T cells were reported. Approximately 310 gigabases of sequencing data and tens of millions of unique TCR sequences were included in an early release covering over 600 HLA-typed donors. Among the roughly 400 genotyped donors, approximately 76% belonged to the genetic ancestry cluster associated with self-reported Caucasian donors. The study aimed to test whether cataloging public T cell receptors could reveal signatures of past pathogen exposure. The T cell repertoires of 550 to 850 subjects were profiled by immunosequencing and related to cytomegalovirus serostatus. In addition to the first cohort of about 650 subjects, a separate validation cohort of approximately 130 different subjects was used. To predict cytomegalovirus infection status, the study combined high-throughput TCR immunosequencing, statistical association of individual TCRs with disease status, and machine learning. In a later analysis, previously published TCR beta repertoires from roughly 710 donors were re-analyzed and high-resolution HLA genotyping was added so that TCR occurrence patterns could be studied. Rather than using new phenotypic data, the later analysis identified candidate immune exposures from TCR beta sequences and from how often those sequences occurred across donors. In an earlier analysis of roughly 580 of the donors, high-throughput TCR beta sequencing was used to judge whether each TCR beta V gene segment behaved as functional or pseudogenic. Donor age, sex, ethnicity and CMV serostatus were compiled alongside the repertoire data. A later genetic analysis used genome-wide SNP genotypes for about 55% of the 666 donors, treating that subset as a discovery cohort. All discovery cohort repertoires had been generated on a single sequencing platform. HLA typing covered class I and class II loci at four-digit resolution. Typing coverage varied by locus: roughly 629-630 donors for A, B, C, DRB1 and DQB1; about 520 for DQA1; approximately 610 for DPA1; about 450 for DPB1. Because of strong linkage in the cohort, roughly 5 DR-DQ haplotypes were treated as single units for association and clustering. Among some 410 genotyped donors of the cohort, an average of approximately 240,000 unique TCR beta nucleotide sequences was sequenced per donor, of which about 20% were non-productive. The paper's findings and limits, for the study overall: Most TCR sequences were seen in very few donors, while some public TCRs were found in many individuals. Because the 87-base-pair reads could not distinguish some IMGT-functional V segments, including TRBV6-2 and TRBV6-3, those segments were excluded. When HLA alleles, especially DR and DQ, strongly co-occurred, TCR associations were difficult to assign to individual alleles. The authors suggested that the approach could potentially be extended to other disease states and immunological phenotypes. A later analysis associated 16,951 TCR beta sequences with specific HLA alleles at a false discovery rate of 0.05. A later analysis found that most CMV-associated TCR beta chains appeared HLA-restricted, with HLA associations seemingly driven largely by CMV exposure. In both the original and validation cohorts, the classifier was reported to diagnose cytomegalovirus status with high specificity and sensitivity. In a later analysis, the rate of TCR association differed among HLA loci, with DRB1 alleles having the most associated TCRs and HLA-C alleles having the fewest. In a later analysis, several top co-occurrence clusters were reported to appear linked to parvovirus B19, influenza, CMV and Epstein-Barr virus. A cluster of highly shared sequence variants was judged likely to be a technical artifact of the sequencing pipeline. A later genetic analysis reported fewer N-insertions in productive TCRs among donors in an Asian-associated ancestry cluster than the approximately 700-donor mean. Correlated functional status among segregating V segments might reflect linkage disequilibrium, but an unknown experimental factor could not be ruled out. Only TCR beta chains were sequenced in this cohort, and the absence of alpha or paired-chain data limited detectable features. Because HLA typing was unavailable for some donors at each locus, only the typed subset was used in association tests. About 17 rarely observed V segments, including chromosome 9 orphons, were excluded from the earlier analysis of some 590 of the donors because counts were too low. A later analysis found that HLA-associated TCR beta chains were more clonally expanded and had lower generation probabilities than equally common non-associated chains. V-gene and J-gene trimming of TCR beta chains was associated with a missense DCLRE1C variant in a later genetic analysis, and the association was replicated in an independent cohort. A further reported finding was that TCR beta sequences accurately predicted the HLA-A and HLA-B alleles for most subjects in the first cohort. In an earlier analysis of around 600 of the donors, most TCR beta V segments were observed in productive rearrangements about 87% or about 30% of the time, broadly matching IMGT annotations. The only immune exposure information available for the cohort was CMV serostatus. In the study, some 160 TCR beta chains were listed as associated with cytomegalovirus. Presence/absence analyses assumed roughly uniform sequencing depth across donors, an assumption that may not hold. In vitro tests confirmed that a few of the cytomegalovirus-associated TCR beta chains recognize cytomegalovirus antigens.

This clone appeared a few times. Its binding antigen is unknown. Per-base quality was not reported, and no clone a single base away is much larger than it. The library relied on the immunoSEQ multiplex PCR assay. For the multiplex PCR, a mixture combining 60 forward primers for TCR Vbeta segments and 13 reverse primers for TCR Jbeta segments was used. Amplification of the CDR3 region of rearranged TCR beta genes was performed with a multiplex PCR assay on genomic DNA. Amplified TCR beta libraries were sequenced as 87-base-pair reads on the Illumina HiSeq System. Turning to the authors' computational methods: A later analysis tallied tens of millions of unique TCR beta chains across the 666 repertoires, and about 12 million of those chains were shared by two or more donors. Raw reads were error-corrected and collapsed into unique sequences by a nearest-neighbor algorithm in which closely related sequences were merged to remove PCR and sequencing errors. Alignment of CDR3 sequences to IMGT reference sequences was used to assign V, D and J gene segments. For a sequence to be retained, a match of at least six nucleotides was required to both a V gene segment and a J gene segment. A rearrangement was called productive if the CDR3 had no stop codons and remained in frame with V and J, and every other rearrangement was called non-productive. CDR3 was defined by IMGT convention, running from the second conserved V-encoded cysteine to the conserved J-encoded phenylalanine. The earlier analysis of some 550 of the donors excluded any sequence lacking an unambiguous match to a single V gene segment. In an earlier analysis of roughly 500 of the donors, V segments were called functional above 56.7% productive rearrangements and were called segregating when the between-donor standard deviation exceeded 5%. To diagnose cytomegalovirus status from the catalog of TCR beta chain sequences, a statistical classification framework was built. In a later analysis, V and J genes were assigned by comparing TCR nucleotide sequences against IMGT/GENE-DB human TR gene sequences. Using the TCRdist pipeline, a later analysis assigned CDR3 sequences along with most-parsimonious VDJ recombination scenarios. A later analysis defined each TCR beta chain by its CDR3 amino acid sequence plus V-gene family, and excluded reads lacking a unique V-gene family. As a way to deal with suspected cross-contamination and a sequencing artifact, a later analysis dropped approximately 590 nucleotide sequences that were highly shared and had low generation probability. In a later analysis, a clonal expansion index for each public chain was calculated from normalized within-repertoire ranks of inferred template counts. A later analysis computed generation probabilities with a VDJ recombination model fitted to out-of-frame rearrangements, and checked the results against IGoR. A later analysis scored TCR-TCR, TCR-HLA and TCR-CMV co-occurrence with hypergeometric tests, applying a repertoire-size bias correction to TCR pairs. To estimate false discovery rates, a later analysis permuted the HLA or CMV assignments 20 times. In a later analysis, co-occurring TCRs were grouped using DBSCAN, with TCRdist sequence similarity added in when clustering inside HLA-allele-positive subsets. Repertoires with fewer than 30,000 or more than 120,000 public chains, plus five repertoires with anomalous nucleotide sharing, were excluded from co-occurrence clustering. TCRdb's version of the immuneACCESS table is confined to in-frame rearrangements and falls short of the full clone set. An unresolved V gene accounts for under half of the shortfall where checked; the remainder is of unknown origin. V and J calls plus clone size are reproduced from that table; the DNA served to infer D and trimming. Here the sample has roughly 160,000 clones; 65% to 90% occur a single time. The ten top clones hold about 10% of the sample.

The cohort was made up of several hundred healthy bone marrow donors. Cohort members were all nominally healthy when sampled, although unrecorded immune exposures were likely present. The donor tested CMV seropositive, placing the donor among the roughly 300 seropositive members of the cohort. A peripheral blood sample was provided by each donor, and peripheral blood mononuclear cells were used for TCR beta sequencing. Genomic DNA extraction from the blood cell samples was performed with the Qiagen DNeasy Blood Extraction Kit. The junction carries 13 bases between V and J, which are trimmed by 6 bases and 5 bases respectively. Counted from cysteine to phenylalanine, this CDR3 has 13 amino acids. The retained sequence is limited to the CDR3, 39 bases, with the frame set at the first base. CDR1 and CDR2 are drawn from the germline V gene: MNHNS, SASEGT.

The sequence was obtained from a man between 45 and 60 years old in good health and CMV-seropositive. Sequencing was done on a sample of PBMCs. The rearrangement joined TRBV6-1 to TRBJ1-1; TRBD1 is a possible D gene, resting on 6 matching bases. The CDR3 protein sequence reads: CASRRGGWTEAFF. The DNA sequence follows: TGTGCCAGCAGGCGGGGGGGCTGGACTGAAGCTTTCTTT.